A single sample is the source of the 26 T cell receptor beta chains below, sequenced in a study of T cells in Graves' hyperthyroidism and ophthalmopathy. The investigators amplified TCR beta CDR3 regions from RNA transcripts. In the first-round RT-PCR of the TCR CDR3, the HTBI primer set was used. TCRdb re-called the multiplex PCR reads through MiXCR, storing one row per CDR3 protein. The data contain hundreds of thousands of distinct CDR3 sequences, roughly 14% of them singletons. The specimen sequenced was blood. The receptors here all came from a woman in her twenties or thirties with Graves' hyperthyroidism that later progressed to Graves' ophthalmopathy.

V is TRBV6-6 and J is TRBJ2-7; the match to TRBD2 covers 7 bases. V was clipped by 0 bases and J by 4 bases; unmatched bases: 12. Germline CDR1 MNHNY, CDR2 SVGAGI (reference sequence). This CDR3 has 17 amino acids. CDR3 sequence reads: CASSYSGREGGKYEQYF. In nucleotides, the CDR3 is TGTGCCAGCAGTTACTCGGGTAGGGAGGGTGGTAAGTACGAGCAGTACTTC.

There are many counts of this clonotype. This rearrangement joins TRBV10-3 to TRBJ1-1, with TRBD1 matching 9 bases. Germline CDR1 is ENHRY and CDR2 is SYGVKD. The CDR3 covers 13 residues. V shed 8 bases and J 1 base; nucleotides not matched to a gene: 2. The CDR3 spells CAIQGQGNTEAFF. The CDR3 DNA follows: TGTGCCATCCAGGGACAGGGGAACACTGAAGCTTTCTTT.

In its sample, this clonotype was seen many times. The chain is built from TRBV7-2 and TRBJ1-2, with no clear D. V was pared by 3 bases and J by 8 bases, with 19 bases between. Germline V gene sequence: CDR1 SGHTA, CDR2 FQGNSA. The CDR3 is made up of 15 amino acids. The CDR3 loop is CASSLGAAWGGGYTF. The CDR3 nucleotides are TGTGCCAGCAGCTTGGGAGCGGCGTGGGGAGGCGGCTACACCTTC. Using reference TRBV7-2 and TRBJ1-2 for the parts outside the CDR3, the full variable domain is GAGVSQSPSNKVTEKGKDVELRCDPISGHTALYWYRQSLGQGLEFLIYFQGNSAPDKSGLPSDRFSAERTGGSVSTLTIQRTQQEDSAVYLCASSLGAAWGGGYTFGSGTRLTVV.

There are many counts of this clonotype. This sequence joins TRBV20-1 and TRBJ2-7; 13 bases line up with TRBD2. V was clipped by 1 base and J by 9 bases; unmatched bases: 18. Germline V CDR1 and CDR2: DFQATT, SNEGSKA (reference sequence). The CDR3 totals 18 residues. The chain's CDR3 is CSARVPGLAGPQEKGQYF. The DNA of the CDR3 is TGCAGTGCTAGAGTACCGGGACTAGCGGGACCGCAAGAAAAGGGGCAGTACTTC.

The table lists this clonotype with many counts. The V gene is TRBV24-1, the J gene TRBJ1-5, with a tentative D call TRBD1 (5 bases). The CDR3 contains 13 residues. Deletions cut 1 base from V and 7 bases from J, with 7 bases between. The germline V gene has CDR1 KGHDR and CDR2 SFDVKD. CDR3 in amino acids: CATSDLTGQPQHF. CDR3 DNA sequence: TGTGCCACCAGTGATTTAACAGGCCAGCCCCAGCATTTT.

This clonotype was recorded many times. This chain uses TRBV3-1 with TRBJ2-5, with a possible D match to TRBD1 (6 bases). Per the germline V gene, CDR1 is LGHDT and CDR2 is YNNKEL (reference sequence). The CDR3 sequence is 19 residues long. V was pared by 2 bases and J by 4 bases, with 26 bases between. DNA for the CDR3: TGTGCCAGCAGCCAATTCTACAACGCGCAGGGGAACTTATTAGAGACCCAGTACTTC. Encoded protein: CASSQFYNAQGNLLETQYF.

The chain uses TRBV7-2 and TRBJ1-5; no firm D call. Trimming removed 1 base from V and 6 bases from J, with 7 bases in between. The CDR3 is made up of 13 amino acids. Per the germline V gene, CDR1 is SGHTA and CDR2 is FQGNSA. CDR3 residues: CASSLDVVQPQHF. Here the CDR3 DNA reads TGTGCCAGCAGCTTAGATGTGGTTCAGCCCCAGCATTTT.

This chain links TRBV5-1 with TRBJ2-7; D possibly matches TRBD1 or TRBD2 (7 bases each). Trimming pared 0 bases from V and 7 bases from J, leaving 20 bases between. CDR3 length: 16 residues. Germline-derived CDR1 and CDR2 are SGHRS and YFSETQ. In nucleotides, the CDR3 is TGCGCCAGCAGCTTGGGGCAGGGGGGGGGCCTTCAAGAGCAGTACTTC. Residues: CASSLGQGGGLQEQYF.

V usage is TRBV29-1 and J usage is TRBJ2-7; 12 bases align to TRBD2. Trimming removed 8 bases from V and 2 bases from J; junction bases left unmatched: 7. The CDR3 has 14 residues. Germline V lookup: CDR1 SQVTM, CDR2 ANQGSEA. This CDR3 reads CSTRLAGDPYEQYF. The CDR3 DNA is TGCAGCACCAGACTAGCGGGAGACCCCTACGAGCAGTACTTC.

The J gene is TRBJ2-4, the V gene TRBV19; perhaps D is TRBD1 or TRBD2 (5 bases each). The V and J ends lost 6 bases and 0 bases respectively, with 15 bases between them. The V gene's germline CDR1 is LNHDA and CDR2 SQIVND (reference sequence). The CDR3 is 16 residues long. CDR3 nucleotides: TGTGCCAGTAGCGTTTCGGGACGGCTAGCCAAAAACATTCAGTACTTC. Residues: CASSVSGRLAKNIQYF.

The chain links TRBV20-1 to TRBJ2-3; no clear D. V was clipped by 4 bases and J by 0 bases, with 11 bases between them. Germline V gene sequence: CDR1 DFQATT, CDR2 SNEGSKA (reference sequence). CDR3 length: 14 amino acids. Here the CDR3 reads CSANPGVSTDTQYF. DNA of the CDR3: TGCAGTGCTAACCCCGGAGTTAGCACAGATACGCAGTATTTT.

The sample holds many counts of this clonotype. The J gene is TRBJ1-5, the V gene TRBV10-2; D is unresolved. The germline CDR1 and CDR2 sequences are WSHSY and SAAADI. The germline V and J ends were trimmed by 2 bases and 6 bases, with 14 bases remaining between them. There are 15 residues in the CDR3. The CDR3 region has the DNA TGCGCCAGCAGTGAGAGCGGGGAATGGGGTCAGCCCCAGCATTTT. Amino acids: CASSESGEWGQPQHF.

Many counts were recorded for this clonotype. V is TRBV12-3 or TRBV12-4 and J is TRBJ2-7; 9 nucleotides line up with TRBD1. V was clipped by 6 bases and J by 5 bases; unmatched bases: 11. This CDR3 region has 15 residues. CDR3 bases: TGTGCCAGCAGCTCCCCGGGACAGGGTTTCCACGAGCAGTACTTC. Translated: CASSSPGQGFHEQYF.

This clonotype was detected only a few times. This chain joins TRBV7-3 and TRBJ1-6; the D is unclear. CDR3 size: 15 residues. The ends were cut back, 2 bases at V and 9 bases at J, with 14 bases in the middle. Germline V gene data show CDR1 as SGHTA and CDR2 as FQGTGA. In DNA form, the CDR3 reads TGTGCCAGCAGCTTACAGGTTCCCTCTAGTTCACCCCTCCACTTT. Protein sequence: CASSLQVPSSSPLHF.

This clonotype came up many times. The chain joins TRBV12-3 or TRBV12-4 to TRBJ2-7; 9 bases are a match to TRBD2. The V gene end was trimmed by 5 bases and the J gene end by 7 bases; junction bases not matched to a gene: 12. This CDR3 spans 15 amino acids. CDR3: CASSQGLARAREQYF. DNA of the CDR3: TGTGCCAGCAGTCAAGGACTAGCGAGAGCTCGTGAGCAGTACTTC.

This clonotype came up many times. This chain connects TRBV28 to TRBJ1-1; TRBD1 aligns across 7 bases. Germline V gene data show CDR1 as MDHEN and CDR2 as SYDVKM. Trimming removed 7 bases from V and 4 bases from J; junction bases left unmatched: 9. The CDR3 totals 14 residues. The CDR3 DNA reads as TGTGCCAGCACCCCAGGGGGGGGGTTCACTGAAGCTTTCTTT. Translating gives CASTPGGGFTEAFF.

The rearrangement joins TRBV5-1 to TRBJ1-5; 11 bases are a match to TRBD1. This CDR3 contains 15 residues. The trim removed 4 bases at V and 7 bases at J, leaving 7 bases unmatched. CDR1 and CDR2 from the germline V gene are SGHRS and YFSETQ. In DNA form, the CDR3 reads TGCGCCAGCAGCGCGGGACAGGGGGAAGGACAGCCCCAGCATTTT. Translation gives CASSAGQGEGQPQHF.

The table lists this clonotype with many counts. The V and J genes are TRBV2 and TRBJ1-2; tentatively, D is TRBD1 (6 bases). Germline assignment: CDR1 SNHLY and CDR2 FYNNEI. The CDR3 totals 14 residues. V shed 6 bases and J shed 8 bases, with 19 bases lying between them. The CDR3 DNA follows: TGTGCCAGCAGGGGCGACTTGGGGGCGCAAGGCTACACCTTC. This translates into CASRGDLGAQGYTF.

This clonotype was detected ten times or more. The chain employs TRBV18 and TRBJ2-2; D uncertain. Germline CDR1 is KGHSH and CDR2 is LQKENI. This CDR3 is 13 amino acids long. Trimming took off 8 bases at V and 3 bases at J, with 10 bases between the two ends. The CDR3 reads CASTDLDTGELFF. The CDR3, as DNA: TGTGCCAGCACGGATCTGGACACCGGGGAGCTGTTTTTT.

The rearrangement uses TRBV7-9 and TRBJ2-1; D is unclear. The CDR3 sequence is 13 residues long. Trimming cost V 5 bases and J 6 bases, with 11 bases left between them. Germline V gene data show CDR1 as SEHNR and CDR2 as FQNEAQ (reference sequence). In DNA, the CDR3 is TGTGCCAGCAGCGAAAGTAGAAGCAATGAGCAGTTCTTC. Translating gives CASSESRSNEQFF.

This clonotype came up many times. The V call is TRBV11-1, the J call TRBJ1-1, with a tentative D call TRBD1 (6 bases). V was clipped by 0 bases and J by 12 bases, with 17 bases between them. The CDR3 sequence is 14 residues long. Germline-derived CDR1 and CDR2 are SGHAT and FQDESV (reference sequence). The DNA for the CDR3 is TGTGCCAGCAGCTTAGCCTACACAGGGACTGGAACTTTCTTT. Amino acid sequence: CASSLAYTGTGTFF. Based on the CDR3 plus reference TRBV11-1 and TRBJ1-1, the full variable domain is EAEVAQSPRYKITEKSQAVAFWCDPISGHATLYWYRQILGQGPELLVQFQDESVVDDSQLPKDRFSAERLKGVDSTLKIQPAELGDSAMYLCASSLAYTGTGTFFGQGTRLTVV.

The chain links TRBV11-2 to TRBJ1-1, with a weak D call TRBD1 (5 bases). Trimming stripped 9 bases from V and 5 bases from J, with 10 bases between. This CDR3 contains 11 residues. Germline loops: CDR1 SGHAT, CDR2 FQNNGV. The CDR3 DNA reads TGTGCCAGTAACTCAGGGACTGAAGCTTTCTTT. Protein product: CASNSGTEAFF. The full variable domain, completed using reference TRBV11-2 and TRBJ1-1, is EAGVAQSPRYKIIEKRQSVAFWCNPISGHATLYWYQQILGQGPKLLIQFQNNGVVDDSQLPKDRFSAERLKGVDSTLKIQPAKLEDSAVYLCASNSGTEAFFGQGTRLTVV.

This chain links TRBV7-3 with TRBJ2-1; 9 bases agree with TRBD2. Per the germline V gene, CDR1 is SGHTA and CDR2 is FQGTGA. CDR3 length equals 15 residues. After removal of 2 bases from V and 6 bases from J, the junction contained 5 bases not matched to a gene. CDR3 region: CASSLGAGGGNEQFF. The CDR3 DNA sequence: TGTGCCAGCAGCTTAGGAGCGGGGGGTGGCAATGAGCAGTTCTTC.

On this clonotype: This clone may be a read error of a much larger clone one base away. The V and J genes are TRBV19 and TRBJ2-5; 7 bases line up with TRBD1. This CDR3 is 15 amino acids long. The germline gives CDR1 LNHDA, CDR2 SQIVND (reference sequence). V shed 9 bases, J shed 1 base, and the junction held 11 bases outside the gene matches. The CDR3 DNA sequence: TGTGCCAGCCAAAACCGGGGACAGATCCAAGAGACCCAGTACTTC. Translation: CASQNRGQIQETQYF.

The rearrangement uses TRBV6-1 and TRBJ1-3; perhaps TRBD1 as D (5 bases). This CDR3 spans 14 amino acids. Germline-derived CDR1 and CDR2 are MNHNS and SASEGT. Trimming took 6 bases from V and 1 from J, leaving 10 bases between them. CDR3 in amino acids: CASRTGQSGNTIYF. The CDR3 DNA sequence: TGTGCCAGCAGAACCGGACAATCTGGAAACACCATATATTTT.

This clonotype was seen more than once but under ten times. The rearrangement links TRBV6-1 to TRBJ1-1; D possibly corresponds to TRBD1 (5 bases). The CDR3 totals 15 residues. The germline gives CDR1 MNHNS, CDR2 SASEGT. Trimming took 5 bases from V and 2 from J, leaving 15 bases between them. The CDR3 bases are TGTGCCAGCAGTTCCGCCGGGGCAGCAAACACTGAAGCTTTCTTT. This sequence encodes CASSSAGAANTEAFF.